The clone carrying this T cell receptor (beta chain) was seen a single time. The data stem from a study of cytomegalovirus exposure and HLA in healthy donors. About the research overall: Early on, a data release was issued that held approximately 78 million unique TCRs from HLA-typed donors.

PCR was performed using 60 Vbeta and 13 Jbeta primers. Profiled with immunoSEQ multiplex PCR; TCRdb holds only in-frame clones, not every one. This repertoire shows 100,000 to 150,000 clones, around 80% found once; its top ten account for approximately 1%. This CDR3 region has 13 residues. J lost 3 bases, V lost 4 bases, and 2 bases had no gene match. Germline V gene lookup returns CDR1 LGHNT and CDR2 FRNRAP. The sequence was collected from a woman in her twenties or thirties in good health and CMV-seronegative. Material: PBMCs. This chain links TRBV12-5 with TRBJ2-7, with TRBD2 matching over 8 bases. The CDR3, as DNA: TGTGCTAGTGGTTCTGGGACTAGCTACGAGCAGTACTTC. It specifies CASGSGTSYEQYF.